This TCR beta chain was recorded in a study of cytomegalovirus exposure and HLA in healthy donors. PCR was performed using 60 Vbeta and 13 Jbeta primers. Under the authors' procedure: Per a later analysis, the number of unique TCR beta chains was some 82 million, of which 10 million to 11 million were shared. TCRdb's copy holds only in-frame clones and misses some; the assay was immunoSEQ multiplex PCR. V, J and clone size reflect that table, while D and trimming were determined from the DNA. The sample has over 150,000 clones, 70% to 80% seen once. Study-wide results and caveats: It was about 180 TCR beta chains that were listed as cytomegalovirus-associated. Data from an earlier analysis indicated that most TCR beta V segments were productive either about 87% or about 30% of the time.

The CDR3 runs to 13 residues. Germline V gene lookup returns CDR1 SQVTM and CDR2 ANQGSEA. The V gene lost 1 base and the J gene lost 1 base, with 7 bases spanning the gap. A remark on this clone: Its specificity is not known.

The sequenced sample consisted of PBMCs. The chain uses TRBV29-1 and TRBJ1-1; D is unclear. The receptor was derived from a man aged 25-45 years in good health and CMV-seropositive. CDR3 protein: CSVEGQENTEAFF. The CDR3 DNA reads as TGCAGCGTTGAAGGTCAGGAGAACACTGAAGCTTTCTTT.